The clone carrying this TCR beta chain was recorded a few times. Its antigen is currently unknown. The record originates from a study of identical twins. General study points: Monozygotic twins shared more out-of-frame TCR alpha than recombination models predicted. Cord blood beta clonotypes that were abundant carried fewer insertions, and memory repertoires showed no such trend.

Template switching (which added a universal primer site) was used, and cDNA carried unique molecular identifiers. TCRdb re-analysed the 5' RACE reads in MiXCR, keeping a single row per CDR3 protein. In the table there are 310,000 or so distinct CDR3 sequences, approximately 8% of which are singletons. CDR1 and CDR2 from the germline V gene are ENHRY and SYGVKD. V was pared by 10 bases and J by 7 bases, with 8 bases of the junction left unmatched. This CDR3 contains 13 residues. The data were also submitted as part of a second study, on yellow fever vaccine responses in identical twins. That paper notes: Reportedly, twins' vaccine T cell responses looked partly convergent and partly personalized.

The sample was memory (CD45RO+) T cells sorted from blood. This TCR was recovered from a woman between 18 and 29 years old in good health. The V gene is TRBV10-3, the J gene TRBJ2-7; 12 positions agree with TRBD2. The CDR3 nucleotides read TGTGCCACCCGGACTAGCGGGGAGGATGAGCAGTACTTC. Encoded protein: CATRTSGEDEQYF.